This T cell receptor beta chain is from a study of T cells in Graves' hyperthyroidism and ophthalmopathy. Notes on the study in general: Expanded thyroid clonotypes (above 0.001) were mostly also found in blood.

The length of the CDR3 is 14 residues. V gave up 5 bases and J gave up 2 bases; unmatched junction bases: 6. The germline V gene encodes CDR1 DFQATT and CDR2 SNEGSKA (reference sequence). RNA transcripts gave rise to amplified TCR beta CDR3 regions. The HTBI primer set was used in a first-round RT-PCR of the TCR CDR3. TCRdb re-called the multiplex PCR reads through MiXCR, storing one row per CDR3 protein. The sample yields about 840,000 distinct CDR3 sequences, over 35% seen once. This clonotype was recorded at least ten times. Its cognate antigen is unknown. The sequence was collected from a man between 18 and 29 years old with Graves' hyperthyroidism. The V and J genes are TRBV20-1 and TRBJ2-5, with 9 bases lining up with TRBD2. The sample was blood. CDR3 in DNA: TGCAGTGCTGGGGGACTAGCTAATCAAGAGACCCAGTACTTC. Protein sequence: CSAGGLANQETQYF.